Below, one T cell receptor (beta chain) is given with its context. This record belongs to a study of OX40 agonist ivuxolimab in advanced cancers. Germline V gives CDR1 SNHLY, CDR2 FYNNEI. Trimming removed 8 bases from V and 0 bases from J, with 11 bases in between. The CDR3 length is 14 residues. Profiled with immunoSEQ multiplex PCR; TCRdb holds only in-frame clones, not every one. This table has some 73,000 clones, more than 85% appearing once. The TCR originated in an adult with an advanced solid tumor such as melanoma, head and neck, liver or kidney cancer. The material was CD4+ or CD8+ T cells sorted from blood, obtained in a trial of the OX40 agonist ivuxolimab. The rearrangement joins TRBV2 to TRBJ1-5; D is ambiguous. CDR3 region: CASFPGGSNQPQHF. CDR3 coding DNA: TGTGCCAGCTTCCCAGGCGGTAGCAATCAGCCCCAGCATTTT.